Below are 32 T cell receptor beta chains sequenced from a single sample in a study of blood T cell repertoires in COVID-19. Sequencing used immunoSEQ multiplex PCR; TCRdb keeps in-frame clones, though not all of them. The table has some 270,000 clones, 75% to 90% seen once. The sequencing sample was made of peripheral blood. These receptor sequences come from a woman between 65 and 79 years old with acute or convalescent COVID-19.

The chain combines TRBV10-3 with TRBJ1-5; no clear D. V shed 0 bases and J shed 9 bases, with 15 bases lying between them. Germline CDR1 and CDR2: ENHRY and SYGVKD. The CDR3 has 15 amino acids. CDR3 sequence reads: CAISESEQSNGPQHF. Here the CDR3 DNA reads TGTGCCATCAGTGAGTCGGAGCAGTCTAATGGGCCCCAGCATTTT.

V and J are TRBV19 and TRBJ1-1; 7 bases line up with TRBD1. This CDR3 contains 17 residues. J lost 2 bases, V lost 6 bases, and 15 bases had no gene match. Germline values: CDR1 LNHDA, CDR2 SQIVND (reference sequence). CDR3: CASSPRTGTRPNTEAFF. For the CDR3, the DNA is TGTGCCAGTAGCCCCAGGACAGGCACTAGACCCAACACTGAAGCTTTCTTT.

The V and J genes are TRBV5-5 and TRBJ2-1; 8 positions agree with TRBD2. This CDR3 has 14 residues. Germline V gene lookup returns CDR1 SGHKS and CDR2 YYEKEE (reference sequence). V was clipped by 4 bases and J by 8 bases; unmatched bases: 8. DNA of the CDR3: TGTGCCAGCAGCCCCAACGGGGGGGCCTATGAGCAGTTCTTC. Protein sequence: CASSPNGGAYEQFF.

In its sample, this clone was seen a few times. V gene TRBV10-1 combines with J gene TRBJ2-1; possibly TRBD2 for D (5 bases). The CDR3 is made up of 14 amino acids. Germline V gene data show CDR1 as WNHNN and CDR2 as SYGVQD (reference sequence). Trimming removed 0 bases at V and 7 bases at J, with 10 bases between. The CDR3 region is CASSESPGRNEQFF. Here the CDR3 DNA reads TGCGCCAGCAGTGAGTCCCCGGGAAGAAATGAGCAGTTCTTC.

The chain combines TRBV2 with TRBJ2-5; D ambiguous. Trimming left V 1 base short and J 12 bases short, with 9 bases between. This CDR3 has 11 residues. Germline V gives CDR1 SNHLY, CDR2 FYNNEI. The CDR3 nucleotides are TGTGCCAGCAGTGAAGATCGGGTGGAGTACTTC. This sequence encodes CASSEDRVEYF.

Turning to this clone: It is unclear where the CDR3 begins or ends on the DNA, so no DNA is shown, and the CDR3 is as TCRdb lists it. The chain uses TRBV12-3 or TRBV12-4 and TRBJ2-7; the D call TRBD2 from the table was never checked on the DNA. The CDR3 spans 13 amino acids, including both terminal residues. This chain's CDR3 is CASSTFGAYEQYF.

The CDR3: CASSELAGNTGELFF. The CDR3 DNA follows: TGCGCCAGCAGTGAGCTAGCGGGGAACACCGGGGAGCTGTTTTTT. The chain recombines TRBV10-1 with TRBJ2-2; 8 bases match TRBD2. CDR1 WNHNN and CDR2 SYGVQD come from the germline V gene (reference sequence). CDR3 length: 15 residues. The V and J ends lost 2 bases and 1 base, in that order; junction bases with no gene match: 0.

The rearrangement links TRBV9 to TRBJ1-2; 7 bases are shared with TRBD1. The germline CDR1 and CDR2 sequences are SGDLS and YYNGEE. Germline trimming cut 0 bases from V and 5 bases from J; bases unmatched to any gene: 4. There are 14 residues in the CDR3. CDR3 residues: CASSVDGTAYGYTF. In DNA, the CDR3 is TGTGCCAGCAGCGTAGACGGGACAGCGTATGGCTACACCTTC.

On this clone: The same CDR3 arises from other DNA sequences in this sample as well. The DNA for the CDR3 is TGCGCCAGCAGCTTGGCCGGGCAGGGTAATGAGCAGTTCTTC. Translation gives CASSLAGQGNEQFF. The chain joins TRBV5-1 to TRBJ2-1; a possible D gene is TRBD1 (5 bases). The germline gives CDR1 SGHRS, CDR2 YFSETQ. This CDR3 comprises 14 residues. The V and J ends lost 0 bases and 7 bases respectively, with 11 bases between them.

The CDR3 region has the DNA TGCAGCGTGGGGGGTCGAAGCAATCAGCCCCAGCATTTT. Protein product: CSVGGRSNQPQHF. The genes are TRBV29-1 and TRBJ1-5; tentatively, D is TRBD1 (5 bases). The CDR3 contains 13 residues. The germline CDR1 and CDR2 sequences are SQVTM and ANQGSEA. V was cut by 6 bases and J by 1 base, with 10 bases left in between.

The V and J genes are TRBV6-5 and TRBJ1-2, with D unclear. CDR3 length equals 13 residues. Trimming took off 2 bases at V and 1 base at J, with 5 bases between the two ends. Germline CDR1 MNHEY, CDR2 SVGAGI. CDR3 nucleotide sequence: TGTGCCAGCAGTTACGGCCATAACTATGGCTACACCTTC. This sequence encodes CASSYGHNYGYTF.

V gene TRBV6-5 combines with J gene TRBJ1-2; D remains unclear. CDR1 MNHEY and CDR2 SVGAGI come from the germline V gene. With 5 bases removed from V and 4 bases from J, the gap between germline ends came to 17 bases. The CDR3 covers 15 residues. Written as DNA, the CDR3 is TGTGCCAGCAGTAAACGTAGGGAGGGAAGCTATGGCTACACCTTC. Its protein product is CASSKRREGSYGYTF.

The chain recombines TRBV18 with TRBJ1-6; TRBD1 might be the D (5 bases). Trimming removed 9 bases from V and 3 bases from J, with 9 bases in between. The CDR3 consists of 13 residues. Germline loops: CDR1 KGHSH, CDR2 LQKENI. The CDR3 DNA reads as TGTGCCAGTTCTGACAGCTATAATTCACCCCTCCACTTT. It codes for CASSDSYNSPLHF. The entire variable domain, with the rest obtained from reference TRBV18 and TRBJ1-6, is as follows: NAGVMQNPRHLVRRRGQEARLRCSPMKGHSHVYWYRQLPEEGLKFMVYLQKENIIDESGMPKERFSAEFPKEGPSILRIQQVVRGDSAAYFCASSDSYNSPLHFGNGTRLTVT.

This chain joins TRBV6-5 and TRBJ1-6; a weak D match, TRBD1 (5 bases). CDR1 MNHEY and CDR2 SVGAGI come from the germline V gene. This CDR3 comprises 14 residues. V lost 6 bases, J lost 15 bases, and 21 bases lay in between. CDR3 region: CASSLGGSTSRLHF. CDR3 sequence (DNA): TGTGCCAGCAGCCTGGGGGGGAGTACTTCGCGCCTCCACTTT.

The V gene is TRBV7-9, the J gene TRBJ2-3; 10 nucleotides agree with TRBD2. V gave up 8 bases and J gave up 6 bases; unmatched junction bases: 17. The CDR3 is made up of 17 amino acids. The germline V gene encodes CDR1 SEHNR and CDR2 FQNEAQ (reference sequence). The CDR3 DNA reads TGTGCCAGCGGGACCCCGGAGCGGGGGGGCCAGTCCGATACGCAGTATTTT. Translation gives CASGTPERGGQSDTQYF.

The chain combines TRBV6-5 with TRBJ2-7; TRBD1 might be the D (6 bases). The CDR3 runs to 14 residues. Germline CDR1 is MNHEY and CDR2 is SVGAGI. V lost 6 bases to trimming and J lost 2 bases, with 14 bases between them. The CDR3 here is CASRADSLTYEQYF. CDR3 bases: TGTGCCAGCAGGGCGGACAGCCTTACCTACGAGCAGTACTTC.

The chain couples TRBV5-4 to TRBJ1-2; the D gene is possibly TRBD1 (6 bases). Germline loops: CDR1 SGHNT, CDR2 YYREEE (reference sequence). Trimming pared 4 bases from V and 5 bases from J, leaving 12 bases between. This CDR3 region has 13 residues. CDR3 protein: CASSPGTNYGYTF. CDR3 bases: TGTGCCAGCAGCCCTGGGACAAATTATGGCTACACCTTC.

This chain links TRBV6-2 or TRBV6-3 with TRBJ1-1; possible D gene TRBD1, 6 bases. Germline V gene lookup returns CDR1 MNHEY and CDR2 SVGEGT. V gave up 5 bases and J gave up 10 bases, with 17 bases separating them. The CDR3 spans 13 residues. CDR3 protein: CASSERTVRGAFF. CDR3 in DNA: TGTGCCAGCAGTGAGCGGACAGTTCGGGGAGCTTTCTTT.

This clone was observed a handful of times. The CDR3 nucleotides are TGTGCCACCAGCAGAGGACCGGGACAGAGGAACACTGAAGCTTTCTTT. Residues: CATSRGPGQRNTEAFF. The J gene is TRBJ1-1, the V gene TRBV15; 7 positions agree with TRBD1. The CDR3 sequence is 16 residues long. The J segment lost 1 base and the V segment lost 1 base, leaving 6 bases of the junction unmatched. The germline CDR1 and CDR2 sequences are LNHNV and YYDKDF (reference sequence).

The chain couples TRBV5-4 to TRBJ2-3, with D possibly TRBD2 on 7 matching bases. The germline V gene has CDR1 SGHNT and CDR2 YYREEE (reference sequence). Trimming pared 4 bases from V and 2 bases from J, leaving 20 bases between. The CDR3 is made up of 17 amino acids. The CDR3 here is CASSASGGRPVTDTQYF. The DNA of the CDR3 is TGTGCCAGCAGCGCGTCGGGGGGCCGACCCGTCACAGATACGCAGTATTTT. The whole variable domain, filled in from reference TRBV5-4 and TRBJ2-3, reads ETGVTQSPTHLIKTRGQQVTLRCSSQSGHNTVSWYQQALGQGPQFIFQYYREEENGRGNFPPRFSGLQFPNYSSELNVNALELDDSALYLCASSASGGRPVTDTQYFGPGTRLTVL.

V usage is TRBV6-6 and J usage is TRBJ1-4, with D possibly being TRBD1 (6 bases). V lost 7 bases to trimming and J lost 5 bases, with 14 bases between them. The germline V gene encodes CDR1 MNHNY and CDR2 SVGAGI (reference sequence). The CDR3 sequence is 14 residues long. CDR3 in amino acids: CASTSGALNEKLFF. CDR3 nucleotides: TGTGCCAGCACATCAGGGGCGCTCAATGAAAAACTGTTTTTT.

The V and J genes are TRBV5-1 and TRBJ2-2, with D tentatively TRBD1 (6 bases). V was pared by 4 bases and J by 5 bases, with 12 bases between. There are 14 residues in the CDR3. The germline CDR1 and CDR2 sequences are SGHRS and YFSETQ. CDR3 coding DNA: TGCGCCAGCAGCCCCCACGGACAGACCGGGGAGCTGTTTTTT. Residues: CASSPHGQTGELFF.

This sequence joins TRBV4-2 and TRBJ2-5; 12 bases match TRBD2. The CDR3 spans 16 residues. In germline, CDR1 is LGHNA, CDR2 YNFKEQ. V trimming: 1 base; J trimming: 5 bases; junction bases outside the gene matches: 5. The CDR3 sequence is CASSQALAGGQETQYF. The CDR3 nucleotides are TGTGCCAGCAGCCAAGCTCTAGCGGGGGGGCAGGAGACCCAGTACTTC.

This clone was observed many times. The V and J genes are TRBV6-4 and TRBJ1-2; possibly TRBD1 for D (5 bases). Germline V gene lookup returns CDR1 MRHNA and CDR2 SNTAGT. Trimming left V 3 bases short and J 4 bases short, with 9 bases between. CDR3 length: 13 residues. CDR3 in amino acids: CASSEGEAYGYTF. The CDR3 bases are TGTGCCAGCAGTGAAGGGGAAGCCTATGGCTACACCTTC.

The chain uses TRBV4-1 and TRBJ1-3; D unclear. V lost 1 base to trimming and J lost 7 bases, with 14 bases between them. CDR3 length: 15 amino acids. Germline CDR1 and CDR2: MGHRA and YSYEKL. The CDR3 is CASSQVFWGGNTIYF. CDR3 in DNA: TGCGCCAGCAGCCAAGTTTTCTGGGGAGGTAACACCATATATTTT.

The CDR3 DNA sequence: TGTGCCAGCAGCCTTCGGGGGGGGCAGTGGGAGACCCAGTACTTC. Its protein product is CASSLRGGQWETQYF. V gene TRBV2 combines with J gene TRBJ2-5; 8 bases fit TRBD2. The CDR3 loop spans 15 amino acids. Trimming took 6 bases from V and 5 from J; bases not matched to a gene: 11. Germline loops: CDR1 SNHLY, CDR2 FYNNEI.

The chain uses TRBV7-9 and TRBJ2-3; 11 bases agree with TRBD2. V shed 1 base, J shed 4 bases, and the junction held 7 bases outside the gene matches. Germline-derived CDR1 and CDR2 are SEHNR and FQNEAQ (reference sequence). There are 17 residues in the CDR3. CDR3 DNA sequence: TGTGCCAGCAGCTTAGAGGCAACTAGCGGGGGAGCAGATACGCAGTATTTT. It is translated as CASSLEATSGGADTQYF.

The V gene is TRBV19, the J gene TRBJ1-2; 8 nucleotides agree with TRBD1. The V gene end was trimmed by 5 bases and the J gene end by 7 bases; junction bases not matched to a gene: 9. The CDR3 contains 14 residues. Per the germline V gene, CDR1 is LNHDA and CDR2 is SQIVND (reference sequence). CDR3 in DNA: TGTGCCAGTAGTCCCGGACAGGGAGTCGGTGGCTACACCTTC. Protein sequence: CASSPGQGVGGYTF.

The gene calls are TRBV11-2 and TRBJ2-7, with D maybe TRBD2 (5 bases). The germline V gene encodes CDR1 SGHAT and CDR2 FQNNGV. The CDR3 consists of 16 residues. V shed 5 bases and J shed 3 bases, with 20 bases lying between them. CDR3 region: CASSQPQASRGYEQYF. As DNA, the CDR3 is TGTGCCAGCAGCCAGCCCCAGGCTAGCCGAGGCTACGAGCAGTACTTC.

This sequence joins TRBV2 and TRBJ1-1, with 7 bases lining up with TRBD1. The CDR3 covers 13 residues. V shed 6 bases, J shed 3 bases, and the junction held 4 bases outside the gene matches. Germline loops: CDR1 SNHLY, CDR2 FYNNEI. The CDR3 sequence: CASRPTGDTEAFF. The CDR3 DNA reads as TGTGCCAGCAGACCAACAGGGGACACTGAAGCTTTCTTT.

The chain links TRBV29-1 to TRBJ2-1; 7 nucleotides line up with TRBD2. Germline V gene data show CDR1 as SQVTM and CDR2 as ANQGSEA. The length of the CDR3 is 17 residues. The J segment lost 4 bases and the V segment lost 5 bases, leaving 17 bases of the junction unmatched. The DNA of the CDR3 is TGCAGCGTTACCATTAGAGGCCTCAAGCGGGGATACAATGAGCAGTTCTTC. Its translation: CSVTIRGLKRGYNEQFF.

The V call is TRBV7-8, the J call TRBJ1-1; D is possibly TRBD1 (5 bases). Germline V CDR1 and CDR2: SGHVS, FQNEAQ. V was clipped by 6 bases and J by 4 bases, with 12 bases between them. This CDR3 is built from 13 residues. The CDR3 DNA sequence: TGTGCCAGCAGACAAGGGGTGGCCACTGAAGCTTTCTTT. Its protein is CASRQGVATEAFF.